This TCR beta chain was identified during a study of regulatory T cells in long-lasting Graves disease. General study points: Peripheral blood, not thyroid tissue, was the sole material studied.

Construction of TCR beta libraries relied on iRepertoire HTBI primers and on Arm-PCR targeting CDR3 regions. TCRdb processed the multiplex PCR reads anew with MiXCR; each CDR3 protein has one entry. Of fewer than 550,000 distinct CDR3 sequences in the sample, 20% to 25% were seen once. Time point described: persistent/refractory GD, antithyroid drugs over 5 years with positive TRAb. PBMC RNA served as the TCR library source. American Thyroid Association guidelines were used to diagnose Graves' disease. This clonotype was observed a few times. Its antigen is unidentified. The sequencing used peripheral blood mononuclear cells (PBMCs), collected when the disease was refractory, from a patient treated with antithyroid drugs. The receptor was isolated from a female donor with Graves disease.

CDR3 region: CASSRGVMGNYEQYF. CDR3 in DNA: TGTGCCAGCAGCCGAGGGGTGATGGGTAACTACGAGCAGTACTTC. The chain carries TRBV3-1 and TRBJ2-7; D could derive from TRBD1 or TRBD2 (5 bases each). Trimming left V 4 bases short and J 3 bases short, with 16 bases between. The CDR3 runs to 15 residues. Germline V gene data show CDR1 as LGHDT and CDR2 as YNNKEL (reference sequence).